The entry that follows covers one T cell receptor beta chain sequence. Sequencing of TCR beta was carried out in blood CD8+ and CD4+ T cells. In the multiple sclerosis control group, patients were treatment-naive and had stable or active relapsing-remitting disease. RNA was extracted with the RNeasy kit, and a quantity of roughly 0.45 to 1 ug was reverse transcribed using random hexamers. Using its own MiXCR run on the immunoSEQ multiplex PCR reads, TCRdb lists one record per CDR3 protein. The data show a few hundred thousand distinct CDR3 sequences, about 93% seen once. This sample is part of a study of CD8 T cells in Susac syndrome. The CDR3 length is 17 residues. Germline CDR1 and CDR2: SGHDT and YYEEEE. V trimming: 3 bases; J trimming: 0 bases; junction bases outside the gene matches: 11.

The clonotype comes from a human donor with multiple sclerosis. The rearrangement uses TRBV5-6 and TRBJ1-1; 7 nucleotides match TRBD1. The sample taken for sequencing was CD8+ T cells from PBMCs. The CDR3: CASSSILQGLLNTEAFF. The CDR3 nucleotides are TGTGCCAGCAGCTCGATATTACAGGGGCTTCTGAACACTGAAGCTTTCTTT.